A single sample gave rise to the 30 T cell receptor beta chains below, sequenced in a study of blood T cells in healthy people across ages. Next came a second PCR, run for 7 to 11 cycles, which used a sample-barcoded 5' primer along with a J-beta primer mix. One entry per CDR3 protein, called by TCRdb with MiXCR from the 5' RACE reads. The data show about 930,000 distinct CDR3 sequences, with 25% to 30% seen just once and more than 8.5% held by the top ten. In addition, the sample was reused for a study of T cells of mothers and their children.

Sequencing input: blood. These receptors were obtained from a woman between 35 and 50 years old in good health.

This clonotype was observed many times. CDR3 residues: CSVIDRNPTDTQYF. The CDR3 DNA reads TGCAGCGTCATTGACAGGAATCCCACAGATACGCAGTATTTT. The chain is built from TRBV29-1 and TRBJ2-3, with D possibly TRBD1 on 6 matching bases. Per germline, CDR1 SQVTM and CDR2 ANQGSEA. Between the trimmed V and J ends, which lost 6 bases and 2 bases, there was a span of 15 bases. CDR3 length equals 14 residues.

This clonotype was counted only a few times. This sequence joins TRBV6-1 and TRBJ2-7; 10 bases agree with TRBD1. V was clipped by 7 bases and J by 2 bases; unmatched bases: 8. From germline, CDR1 is MNHNS and CDR2 SASEGT. CDR3 length: 15 amino acids. The CDR3 here is CASIWTGGVAYEQYF. CDR3 DNA sequence: TGTGCCAGCATTTGGACAGGGGGGGTGGCCTACGAGCAGTACTTC.

The CDR3 protein is CASSPVTGDNYGYTF. The CDR3, as DNA: TGTGCCAGCAGTCCCGTGACAGGGGATAACTATGGCTACACCTTC. The V call is TRBV28, the J call TRBJ1-2; 8 nucleotides match TRBD1. The trim removed 5 bases at V and 1 base at J, leaving 6 bases unmatched. The CDR3 runs 15 residues. Germline loops: CDR1 MDHEN, CDR2 SYDVKM.

The rearrangement links TRBV20-1 to TRBJ1-2, with TRBD1 matching 7 bases. The V gene's germline CDR1 is DFQATT and CDR2 SNEGSKA (reference sequence). The V segment lost 3 bases and the J segment 5 bases; nucleotides outside the gene matches: 6. This CDR3 spans 13 amino acids. CDR3 protein: CSASNRGGYGYTF. CDR3 coding DNA: TGCAGTGCTAGTAACAGGGGAGGTTATGGCTACACCTTC.

Only a few counts were recorded for this clonotype. The rearrangement joins TRBV7-9 to TRBJ2-3; TRBD1 matches 7 bases. V dropped 2 bases and J dropped 6; count of bases not matched to a gene: 8. This CDR3 has 15 amino acids. Germline CDR1 SEHNR, CDR2 FQNEAQ (reference sequence). The CDR3 reads CASSLKTGLSDTQYF. Written as DNA, the CDR3 is TGTGCCAGCAGCTTAAAGACAGGGTTGTCGGATACGCAGTATTTT.

Remarks on this clonotype: A read error is possible here, since a much larger clone lies one base away. This chain joins TRBV4-1 and TRBJ2-5, with 8 nucleotides matching TRBD1. The CDR3 spans 14 residues. Germline V gene data show CDR1 as MGHRA and CDR2 as YSYEKL. The CDR3 region is CASNQAGGIETQYF. DNA of the CDR3: TGCGCCAGCAACCAAGCAGGGGGCATCGAGACCCAGTACTTC.

This clonotype was observed a handful of times. The chain uses TRBV24-1 and TRBJ1-2, with D tentatively TRBD1 (6 bases). The V gene's germline CDR1 is KGHDR and CDR2 SFDVKD. The CDR3 has 13 residues. Trimming stripped 2 bases from V and 5 bases from J, with 8 bases between. CDR3 protein: CATSDSDSYGYTF. CDR3 bases: TGTGCCACCAGTGATTCGGACAGTTATGGCTACACCTTC.

With regard to this clonotype: A much larger clone sits a single nucleotide away, making a read error possible. The chain recombines TRBV6-1 with TRBJ2-5; TRBD1 matches 11 bases. V lost 6 bases and J lost 11; bases outside the gene matches: 11. The CDR3 totals 14 residues. The germline V gene encodes CDR1 MNHNS and CDR2 SASEGT. The CDR3 loop reads CASSPDRGHNEQYF. The CDR3 coding sequence is TGTGCCAGCAGCCCGGACAGGGGGCACAATGAGCAGTACTTC.

This sequence joins TRBV4-2 and TRBJ2-3; TRBD2 agrees at 8 bases. The CDR3 runs to 16 residues. The germline CDR1 and CDR2 sequences are LGHNA and YNFKEQ. After removal of 2 bases from V and 1 base from J, the junction contained 5 bases not matched to a gene. DNA of the CDR3: TGTGCCAGCAGCCAAAACCCAGCGGGGGGCACAGATACGCAGTATTTT. Translated: CASSQNPAGGTDTQYF.

Comment on this clonotype: Since a much larger clone is just one base distant, this may be a read error. This chain uses TRBV7-2 with TRBJ2-6; D perhaps matches TRBD2 (5 bases). This CDR3 is 16 amino acids long. With 6 bases removed from V and 2 bases from J, the gap between germline ends came to 14 bases. Germline V gives CDR1 SGHTA, CDR2 FQGNSA. The CDR3 bases are TGTGCCAGCAGTACCATGGGAGTAGCTGGGGCCAACGTCCTGACTTTC. Its translation is CASSTMGVAGANVLTF.

In DNA form, the CDR3 reads TGCAGTGCTAGAGATCCAGGGACTTATGGCTACACCTTC. Its translation is CSARDPGTYGYTF. The chain has TRBV20-1 and TRBJ1-2; TRBD1 is a possible D gene (5 bases). V shed 0 bases and J shed 5 bases, with 10 bases lying between them. Looked up from germline, CDR1 is DFQATT and CDR2 is SNEGSKA (reference sequence). This CDR3 is built from 13 residues.

This clonotype was detected ten times or more. The chain has TRBV28 and TRBJ1-1; maybe TRBD1 (6 bases). This CDR3 region has 15 residues. Germline-derived CDR1 and CDR2 are MDHEN and SYDVKM. The V end lost 2 bases, the J end lost 8 bases, and 18 bases lay between the germline ends. CDR3 nucleotides: TGTGCCAGCAGTTTACCCTGGGGGCAGGGTGGAGAAGCTTTCTTT. This codes for CASSLPWGQGGEAFF.

This clonotype came up many times. CDR3 in amino acids: CASSLSDRGNSPLHF. The DNA of the CDR3 is TGTGCCAGCAGTTTATCTGACAGGGGGAATTCACCCCTCCACTTT. V gene TRBV28 combines with J gene TRBJ1-6; TRBD1 matches at 9 bases. Unmatched junction bases numbered 2, after V lost 1 base and J lost 7 bases. The germline V gene encodes CDR1 MDHEN and CDR2 SYDVKM. The length of the CDR3 is 15 residues.

The chain employs TRBV29-1 and TRBJ2-1; 7 nucleotides line up with TRBD1. V shed 2 bases, J shed 1 base, and the junction held 5 bases outside the gene matches. CDR1 and CDR2 (germline): SQVTM, ANQGSEA. The CDR3 is 15 amino acids. For the CDR3, the DNA is TGCAGCGTTGAAACAGGGGTCAATTCCTACAATGAGCAGTTCTTC. As protein: CSVETGVNSYNEQFF.

The rearrangement joins TRBV5-1 to TRBJ2-7; D remains ambiguous. This CDR3 is 15 amino acids long. V was shortened by 2 bases and J by 5 bases, with 17 bases between the two germline ends. CDR1 and CDR2 from the germline V gene are SGHRS and YFSETQ. The DNA of the CDR3 is TGCGCCAGCAGCTTTGACACCCCGCTGTTCGACGAGCAGTACTTC. Its translation: CASSFDTPLFDEQYF.

This clonotype appeared once. A much larger clone lies a single base off, so this may be a read error. The chain links TRBV20-1 to TRBJ2-7; D gene unclear. Deletions cut 1 base from V and 2 bases from J, with 9 bases between. This CDR3 region has 13 residues. Per the germline V gene, CDR1 is DFQATT and CDR2 is SNEGSKA (reference sequence). The CDR3 nucleotides are TGCAGTGCTAGAGGGAGTTGGGCCTACGAGCAGTACTTC. This sequence encodes CSARGSWAYEQYF.

In nucleotides, the CDR3 is TGTGCCAGCAGACCCGACAGGGCCCCCGCCGCCCAGCCCCAGCATTTT. It is translated as CASRPDRAPAAQPQHF. This chain uses TRBV12-3 or TRBV12-4 with TRBJ1-5; TRBD1 matches at 7 bases. Trimming removed 6 bases from V and 7 bases from J; junction bases left unmatched: 15. CDR3 size: 16 residues.

This chain joins TRBV7-9 and TRBJ2-3; 14 bases align to TRBD2. Germline values: CDR1 SEHNR, CDR2 FQNEAQ (reference sequence). J gave up 6 bases and V 5 bases, and 7 bases lay outside the gene matches. The CDR3 totals 16 residues. For the CDR3, the DNA is TGTGCCAGCAGCCCCGGGACTAGCGGGAGCGCGGATACGCAGTATTTT. Translated: CASSPGTSGSADTQYF.

Note on this clonotype: Possible read error: a much larger clone is one base away. The chain is built from TRBV5-1 and TRBJ2-7; no firm D call. With 4 bases removed from V and 3 bases from J, the gap between germline ends came to 14 bases. In germline, CDR1 is SGHRS, CDR2 YFSETQ. The CDR3 extends over 14 amino acids. CDR3 sequence (DNA): TGCGCCAGCAGCCCTGTTGACGGGTACTACGAGCAGTACTTC. Its translation: CASSPVDGYYEQYF.

This clonotype was counted a few times. The CDR3 here is CASSGGDSLDTQYF. CDR3 bases: TGTGCCAGCAGTGGGGGGGACTCACTGGATACGCAGTATTTT. This chain links TRBV2 with TRBJ2-3; tentative D call: TRBD2 (6 bases). Germline V gene sequence: CDR1 SNHLY, CDR2 FYNNEI. This CDR3 has 14 residues. The V gene lost 4 bases and the J gene lost 6 bases, with 14 bases spanning the gap. Filled out from reference TRBV2 and TRBJ2-3, the complete variable domain reads EPEVTQTPSHQVTQMGQEVILRCVPISNHLYFYWYRQILGQKVEFLVSFYNNEISEKSEIFDDQFSVERPDGSNFTLKIRSTKLEDSAMYFCASSGGDSLDTQYFGPGTRLTVL.

On this clonotype itself: With a much larger clone just one base away, this may be a read error. J is TRBJ2-1 and V is TRBV20-1; 7 bases align to TRBD1. TRBJ2-7 explains the end of the DNA better; the J call may be wrong. This CDR3 contains 15 residues. Germline CDR1 is DFQATT and CDR2 is SNEGSKA (reference sequence). The CDR3 here is CSASLRDRNYNEQYF. Written as DNA, the CDR3 is TGCAGTGCTAGCCTCCGGGACAGAAATTACAATGAGCAGTACTTC.

The chain has TRBV7-9 and TRBJ2-5; D may be TRBD2 (6 bases). In germline, CDR1 is SEHNR, CDR2 FQNEAQ (reference sequence). V was shortened by 5 bases and J by 2 bases, with 18 bases between the two germline ends. This CDR3 comprises 16 residues. DNA for the CDR3: TGTGCCAGCAGCCTAAGGGACGAAGGAGGGCAAGAGACCCAGTACTTC. Its translation is CASSLRDEGGQETQYF.

This clonotype was observed at least ten times. The genes are TRBV7-3 and TRBJ2-1; D is uncertain. This CDR3 region has 14 residues. Per the germline V gene, CDR1 is SGHTA and CDR2 is FQGTGA. V gave up 1 base and J gave up 10 bases, with 14 bases separating them. In DNA form, the CDR3 reads TGTGCCAGCAGCTTAATCAGTGTCGGCGGCGAGCAGTTCTTC. Residues: CASSLISVGGEQFF.

The table lists this clonotype with many counts. This chain joins TRBV9 and TRBJ2-7, with TRBD1 matching 8 bases. V was clipped by 3 bases and J by 4 bases; unmatched bases: 12. This CDR3 region has 16 residues. Germline V gene data show CDR1 as SGDLS and CDR2 as YYNGEE. Here the CDR3 reads CASSGGFGTGPYEQYF. The CDR3 DNA follows: TGTGCCAGCAGCGGTGGGTTCGGGACAGGCCCATACGAGCAGTACTTC. Filled out from reference TRBV9 and TRBJ2-7, the complete variable domain reads DSGVTQTPKHLITATGQRVTLRCSPRSGDLSVYWYQQSLDQGLQFLIQYYNGEERAKGNILERFSAQQFPDLHSELNLSSLELGDSALYFCASSGGFGTGPYEQYFGPGTRLTVT.

This clonotype was seen many times. V gene TRBV7-2 combines with J gene TRBJ2-7; D perhaps matches TRBD1 (5 bases). CDR1 SGHTA and CDR2 FQGNSA come from the germline V gene. Trimming took 5 bases from V and 3 from J, leaving 11 bases between them. The CDR3 is made up of 13 amino acids. The CDR3 sequence is CASSLPTDYEQYF. In DNA, the CDR3 is TGTGCCAGCAGCCTACCGACAGACTACGAGCAGTACTTC.

Turning to this clonotype: This could be a read error, since a much larger clone is one nucleotide away. The chain uses TRBV4-3 and TRBJ2-7; TRBD1 matches 7 bases. This CDR3 has 16 residues. After removal of 0 bases from V and 0 bases from J, the junction contained 5 bases not matched to a gene. The V gene's germline CDR1 is LGHNA and CDR2 YSLEER. Written as DNA, the CDR3 is TGCGCCAGCAGCCAAGACCCGACAGGGAGCTCCTACGAGCAGTACGTC. It yields the protein CASSQDPTGSSYEQYV.

This clonotype was counted a few times. CDR3 nucleotide sequence: TGTGCCATCAGGGGACAGGGGTTAGATGGCTACACCTTC. Translation: CAIRGQGLDGYTF. V and J are TRBV10-3 and TRBJ1-2; 10 nucleotides align to TRBD1. CDR3 length: 13 residues. With V trimmed by 6 bases and J by 6 bases, 4 bases remained unmatched. Germline-derived CDR1 and CDR2 are ENHRY and SYGVKD.

The chain uses TRBV7-6 and TRBJ1-1; D is possibly TRBD1 (6 bases). Germline loops: CDR1 SGHVS, CDR2 FNYEAQ. The V end was cut by 1 base, the J end by 11 bases, with 11 bases between. The CDR3 is made up of 12 amino acids. DNA for the CDR3: TGTGCCAGCAGCTTAGGAGGGGGGGGGGCTTTCTTT. Encoded protein: CASSLGGGGAFF.

With regard to this clonotype: Its ends do not fully match the called genes, so a read error is possible. The chain links TRBV7-7 to TRBJ2-3; TRBD1 matches 7 bases. The CDR3 totals 16 residues. CDR1 is SSHAT and CDR2 is FNYEAQ in the germline V gene (reference sequence). The CDR3, as DNA: TGTGCTAGCAGCCCCTCCTGGACAGGAGACACAGATACGCAGTATTTT. Its translation: CASSPSWTGDTDTQYF.

V is TRBV27 and J is TRBJ2-1; TRBD1 is a possible D gene (5 bases). Trimming took 0 bases from V and 8 from J, leaving 11 bases between them. The CDR3 length is 14 residues. CDR1 is MNHEY and CDR2 is SMNVEV in the germline V gene (reference sequence). The CDR3 protein is CASSLSLGRDEQFF. As DNA, the CDR3 is TGTGCCAGCAGTTTATCGTTGGGCAGGGATGAGCAGTTCTTC.